This is a list of T cell receptor beta chains from one sample in a study of regulatory T cells in long-lasting Graves disease. Each CDR3 protein is one row after TCRdb ran MiXCR on the multiplex PCR reads. This table has fewer than 650,000 distinct CDR3 sequences, around 17% appearing once. The same data also contributed to another study, on T cells in Graves' hyperthyroidism and ophthalmopathy.

The material sequenced was peripheral blood mononuclear cells (PBMCs), taken at new diagnosis, from a patient treated with antithyroid drugs. The source is a woman between 25 and 40 years old with Graves disease. Both conserved end residues are part of each CDR3. Fields, in order: J gene, D gene, V gene, clone size, CDR3 DNA, CDR3 protein. D genes are given only for firm matches. Not all rows give a size; the values are once, few, many and, for expanded clones, a class.

TRBJ2-1 NA TRBV5-1 many TGCGCCAGCAGCGTGGGTTCTTACAATGAGCAGTTCTTC CASSVGSYNEQFF
TRBJ2-1 TRBD1 TRBV27 few TGTGCCAGCAGGACAGGGACGAGCTCCTACAATGAGCAGCTCTTC CASRTGTSSYNEQLF
TRBJ2-7 NA TRBV11-2 many TGTGCCAGCAGCATGATAACCAGGAACTACGAGCAGTACTTC CASSMITRNYEQYF
TRBJ2-7 TRBD2 TRBV12-5 NA TGTGCTAGTGGTTTGGTACTAGCGGGAGTTTCCATCGAGCAGTACTTC CASGLVLAGVSIEQYF
TRBJ2-2 NA TRBV7-9 NA TGTGCCAGCAGCGTCGAGAAGCTGTTTTTT CASSVEKLFF
TRBJ1-4 NA TRBV7-2 many TGTGCCAGCAGCTTAGGGTTCCGGTCAGCGAATGAAAAACTGTTTTTT CASSLGFRSANEKLFF
TRBJ1-1 NA TRBV5-1 many TGCGCCAGCAGCTTCGATTTAATGGGGGCTGACGCTTTCTTT CASSFDLMGADAFF
TRBJ1-2 TRBD1 TRBV18 NA TGTGCCAGCTCGCTGGACCTGACAGGGCTTGGCTACACCTTC CASSLDLTGLGYTF
TRBJ1-1 NA TRBV30 few TGTGCTCGGAAGAGTAATTTACAGGGTGAAGCTTTCTTT CARKSNLQGEAFF
TRBJ2-7 NA TRBV2 many TGTGCCAGCAATGGCACCCCAGTGGGCGAGCAGTACTTC CASNGTPVGEQYF
TRBJ2-5 TRBD1 TRBV28 many TGTGCCAGCAGTTCATGGACAGGGGGGGGAGAGACCCAGTACTTC CASSSWTGGGETQYF
TRBJ1-2 NA TRBV2 NA TGTGCCAGCAGTGAATGGCGAGGGGATAGCTATGGCTACACCTTC CASSEWRGDSYGYTF
TRBJ1-1 NA TRBV27 many TGTGCCAGCAGTGACCATACCCAGGCGATGAACACTGAAGCTTTCTTT CASSDHTQAMNTEAFF
TRBJ1-6 NA TRBV12-3/TRBV12-4 NA TGTGCCAGCAGTGGAACTCGGGACAAAGGATTTGGCGTCAATTCACCCCTCCACTTT CASSGTRDKGFGVNSPLHF
TRBJ2-2 NA TRBV12-3/TRBV12-4 NA TGTGCCAGCAGCCAAGGCACTTGGGCCGGGGAGCTGTTTTTT CASSQGTWAGELFF
TRBJ2-2 NA TRBV5-1 few TGCGCCAGCAGCTTGGTGACGGGTAACACCGGGGAGCTGTTTTTT CASSLVTGNTGELFF
TRBJ1-1 NA TRBV14 many TGTGCCAGCAGCCAAGTGGTATCCGGTTACACTGAAGCTTTCTTT CASSQVVSGYTEAFF
TRBJ2-1 TRBD2 TRBV9 few TGTGCCAGCACCCAAGCGGGGGCGAGCTCCTACAATGAGCAGTTCTTC CASTQAGASSYNEQFF
TRBJ1-1 NA TRBV20-1 NA TGCAGTGCCGTTACCGGGACATCCAACACTGAAGCTTTCTTT CSAVTGTSNTEAFF
TRBJ1-4 NA TRBV19 NA TGTGCCAGTAGGTCGACTCCGAATGAAAAACTGTTTTTT CASRSTPNEKLFF
TRBJ1-4 NA TRBV10-2 NA TGCGCCAGCAGTGCTGACCGAGCTAATGAAAAACTGTTTTTT CASSADRANEKLFF
TRBJ1-2 NA TRBV20-1 many TGCAGTGGGGGCCCTCCTCCTATGGGCTACACCTTC CSGGPPPMGYTF
TRBJ2-2 NA TRBV18 many TGTGCCAGCTCACCACGGGGAGGGGAGCTGTTTTTT CASSPRGGELFF
TRBJ2-7 TRBD2 TRBV7-8 many TGTGCCAGCAGCGAAGAGACGCCCGGGACTAGCGGCTCCTACGAGCAGTACTTC CASSEETPGTSGSYEQYF
TRBJ2-7 TRBD1 TRBV6-1 many TGTGCCAGCAGTGAAGCCGGGACAGGGGCCCACGAGCAGTACTTC CASSEAGTGAHEQYF
TRBJ2-7 TRBD2 TRBV4-2 few TGTGCCAGCAGCCAAGACTCTAGCGGGAGGCGGTCCTACGAGCAGTACTTC CASSQDSSGRRSYEQYF
TRBJ1-4 NA TRBV28 many TGTGCCAGCAGTCCCATTGGGAGGGGCGGTAATGAAAAACTGTTTTTT CASSPIGRGGNEKLFF
TRBJ1-4 NA TRBV7-9 few TGTGCCAGCAGCCCCCATGCTAATAATGAAAAACTGTTTTTT CASSPHANNEKLFF
TRBJ1-5 NA TRBV30 NA TGTGCCTGGAGTTACGGACTGGACCCAAGCAATCAGCCCCAGCATTTT CAWSYGLDPSNQPQHF
TRBJ2-3 TRBD2 TRBV20-1 NA TGCAGTGCCAGGGCTAGCGGGAGTGCAGATACGCAGTGTTTT CSARASGSADTQCF
TRBJ2-1 NA TRBV6-2/TRBV6-3 many TGTGCCAGCAGTGAAAGGGGAAGGGGCAGTTCCTACAATGAGCAGTTCTTC CASSERGRGSSYNEQFF
TRBJ1-1 NA TRBV28 NA TGTGCCAGCAGGTTGACAGGCTCTGAAGCTTTCTTT CASRLTGSEAFF
TRBJ2-1 NA TRBV11-3 NA TGTGCCAGCGGGCAGAGGAACAATGAGCAGTTCTTC CASGQRNNEQFF
TRBJ1-1 NA TRBV12-3/TRBV12-4 many TGTGCCAGCAGTCGACAGCGGGACACTGAAGCTTTCTTT CASSRQRDTEAFF
TRBJ1-4 NA TRBV12-5 NA TGTGCTAGTGGTCTAATTTTTAGAACTAATGAAAAACTGTTTTTT CASGLIFRTNEKLFF
TRBJ2-3 TRBD2 TRBV6-6 once TGTGCCAGCAGTTACTCGCAGCGGGGCCACACAGATACGCAGTATTTT CASSYSQRGHTDTQYF
TRBJ1-6 TRBD1 TRBV3-1 few TGTGCCAGCAGTCCTTCGACAGGGGGTAATTCACCCCTCCACTTT CASSPSTGGNSPLHF
TRBJ2-2 NA TRBV28 NA TGTGCCAGCAGTTTTCTCGGACAGCGGAACACCGGGGAGCTGTTTTTT CASSFLGQRNTGELFF
TRBJ2-6 NA TRBV27 few TGTGCCAGCAGGCGACTAGATGGGGCCAACGTCCTGACTTTC CASRRLDGANVLTF
TRBJ2-7 NA TRBV28 many TGTGCCAGCCTACCATACCGGGGGTTCAGCTCCTACGAGCAGTACTTC CASLPYRGFSSYEQYF
TRBJ2-1 TRBD1 TRBV5-1 NA TGCGCCAGCAGCCCCACCGGACAGGATAACTCCTACAATGAGCAGTTCTTC CASSPTGQDNSYNEQFF
TRBJ2-5 NA TRBV7-9 few TGTGCCACCGCACGAAGCTTAGCGACAGGCCTAGCGCTCCAAGAGACCCAGTACTTC CATARSLATGLALQETQYF
TRBJ2-7 NA TRBV9 few TGTGCCAGCAGCGTAGGGGTGGGGAACGAGCAGTACTTC CASSVGVGNEQYF
TRBJ1-3 NA TRBV18 NA TGTGCCAGCTCACCTCAGGAAGGGTCTGGAAACACCATATATTTT CASSPQEGSGNTIYF
TRBJ1-2 TRBD1 TRBV28 many TGTGCCAGCAGTTTAGACAGGGGGCGCCGAAGTGGCTACACCTTC CASSLDRGRRSGYTF
TRBJ2-7 TRBD2 TRBV5-1 many TGCGCCAGCCGACTAGCGGGGCACTACGAGCAGTACTTC CASRLAGHYEQYF
TRBJ1-5 TRBD1 TRBV20-1 NA TGCAGTGCTAGTGGCCTAACAGGGGGCGGCTATCAGCCCCAGCATTTT CSASGLTGGGYQPQHF
TRBJ2-4 NA TRBV7-9 NA TGTGCCAGCCAGCTATTAGAGGAAAACATTCAGTACTTC CASQLLEENIQYF
TRBJ2-3 TRBD1 TRBV25-1 NA TGTGCCAGCAGTGCCCATCCGGGACAGGGAATTGACGATACGCAGTATTTT CASSAHPGQGIDDTQYF